This T cell receptor (beta chain) was captured in a study of T cells in Graves' hyperthyroidism and ophthalmopathy (dated by TCRdb to between 2018 and 2021). General notes on the study: Peripheral blood was sampled at the time of initial diagnosis, prior to any treatment. A discovery cohort of about 95 patients, 43 with Graves' ophthalmopathy and approximately 60 with stable Graves' hyperthyroidism, was used to find distinguishing TCR V-J signatures. Following sampling, methimazole starting at 30 mg daily was given to hyperthyroidism patients, and high-dose intravenous methylprednisolone was given to ophthalmopathy patients. According to the paper, TCR Vbeta CDR3 sequencing was carried out on more than 120 peripheral blood samples, which came from approximately 43 ophthalmopathy, 80 or so hyperthyroidism and roughly 17 progressor patients. Whether ophthalmopathy could be predicted prospectively was tested in an independent validation cohort made up of roughly 19 hyperthyroidism patients plus 17 patients who later progressed to ophthalmopathy. The approximately 100 discovery patients were divided at random into training and test sets in a 7:3 ratio. In addition, the study compared T-cell repertoires in thyroid tissue and in blood from about six Graves' hyperthyroidism patients.

The TCR beta CDR3 regions were amplified from RNA transcripts. The TCR CDR3 was subjected to a first round of RT-PCR using the HTBI primer set and the Qiagen OneStep RT-PCR kit. Libraries were constructed in a second round of multiplex PCR, after which size selection and purification were carried out. Libraries were sequenced paired-end with 100 bp reads on an Illumina HiSeq2000. Per the authors' processing: Raw data were processed with SOAPnuke, discarding reads with adapters, uncalled bases, mean Phred below 15, or no exact constant-primer or identifier match. High-quality paired reads were merged using COPE v1.2.5, and each unique nucleotide sequence was defined as a clonotype. MiTCR v1.1 was used to align clonotypes to the IMGT TRBV, TRBD and TRBJ reference segments. The analysis included only V-J combinations with a frequency above 0.0001, which together covered approximately 99% of the repertoires. A TCS score was defined as the ratio of F50 (clonal expansion) to E x V (chaos), with BLOSUM62-based TCRdist applied between CDR3 peptides within each V-J. Welch's t-statistics and random forest reduced several hundred V-J features to about 12, which were used in a naive Bayes classifier (R e1071). TCRdb passed the public sequencing reads through fastp at Q25 and MiXCR, retaining productive beta sequences. Each record represents a unique CDR3 protein, reported with the most common genes and DNA among its rows. In this record, the V and J calls reflect TCRdb's handling and not the investigators' own analysis. This sample lists fewer than 850,000 distinct CDR3 sequences; roughly 17% were detected once. The ten largest clones take up around a sixth of the sample.

A patient counted as having stable Graves' hyperthyroidism if no progression to ophthalmopathy occurred over 18 months of follow-up. Hyperthyroidism patients were newly diagnosed, had a disease duration of under 2 months, and were aged 18 to 65 years. Any patient with an uncontrolled infection, another autoimmune disease, pregnancy or lactation was excluded. Diagnoses were based on clinical symptoms, serum thyroxine and TRAb, thyroid ultrasound and orbital computed tomography. Ficoll-Paque density gradient centrifugation was used to isolate PBMCs from about 10 ml of fresh peripheral blood. Total RNA was extracted using Trizol reagent, and RNA quality was assessed on an Agilent 2100 Bioanalyzer. There are many counts of this clonotype. Its antigen target is currently unknown. Base qualities are not provided; no much larger clone lies one nucleotide away. At the junction V is shortened by 4 bases and J by 6 bases; bases outside the gene matches: 4. The CDR3 holds 13 amino acids from the cysteine to the phenylalanine. The read is trimmed to its CDR3 DNA, 39 bases read in frame from base 1. Taken from the germline V gene (reference sequence), the CDR1 and CDR2 loops are LGHDT and YNNKEL.

The full study reports these points: During validation, the model predicted progression to ophthalmopathy a median of about 5.9 months ahead of onset, with roughly 65% sensitivity and more than 72% specificity. In cross-validation, a model built on a 13 V-J signature told ophthalmopathy apart from stable hyperthyroidism with less than 90% sensitivity and 81% to 82% specificity, and in testing the same model reached 80%/75%. Blood samples also contained most of the expanded thyroid clonotypes (frequency above 0.001), which suggests that blood repertoires may reflect thyroid immune responses. No statistical method was used to fix the sample size in advance, and group allocation was not hidden from the investigators.

The sequence derives from a man in his fifties with Graves' hyperthyroidism. This chain is built from TRBV3-1 and TRBJ2-7; TRBD2 fits 9 bases in the junction. The sequencing input was blood. The sequenced DNA: TGTGCCAGCAGCCGCACGACTAGCGGCGAGCAGTACTTC. This encodes CASSRTTSGEQYF.